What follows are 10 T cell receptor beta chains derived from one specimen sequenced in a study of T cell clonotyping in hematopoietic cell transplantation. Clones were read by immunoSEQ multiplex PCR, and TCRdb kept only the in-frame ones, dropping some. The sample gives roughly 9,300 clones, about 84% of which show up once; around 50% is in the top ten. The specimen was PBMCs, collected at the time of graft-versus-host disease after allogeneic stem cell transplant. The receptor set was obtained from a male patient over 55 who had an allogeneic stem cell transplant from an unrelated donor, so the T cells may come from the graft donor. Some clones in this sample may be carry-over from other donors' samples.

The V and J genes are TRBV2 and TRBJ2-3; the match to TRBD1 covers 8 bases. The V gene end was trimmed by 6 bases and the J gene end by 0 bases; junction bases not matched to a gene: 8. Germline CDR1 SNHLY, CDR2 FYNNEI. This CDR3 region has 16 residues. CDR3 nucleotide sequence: TGTGCCAGCAGGGCGGACAGGGCAACTAGCACAGATACGCAGTATTTT. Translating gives CASRADRATSTDTQYF.

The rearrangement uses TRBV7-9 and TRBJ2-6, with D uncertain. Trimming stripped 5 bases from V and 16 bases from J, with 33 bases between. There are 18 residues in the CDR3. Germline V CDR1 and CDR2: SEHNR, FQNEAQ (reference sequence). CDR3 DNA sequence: TGTGCCAGCAGCGGATACAAATACCAGACAAAATCGGGCCAACGTCTGACTTTC. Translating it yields CASSGYKYQTKSGQRLTF.

The CDR3 DNA follows: TGCGCCAGCAGCCGCGAGGGAGCCACTGAAGCTTTCTTT. Its translation: CASSREGATEAFF. The rearrangement joins TRBV4-3 to TRBJ1-1; D uncertain. There are 13 residues in the CDR3. Germline assignment: CDR1 LGHNA and CDR2 YSLEER. The ends were cut back, 4 bases at V and 4 bases at J, with 10 bases in the middle.

As DNA, the CDR3 is TGTGCCAGCAGCTGGGGAAATGCCTACGAGCAGTACTTC. This encodes CASSWGNAYEQYF. The rearrangement uses TRBV7-3 and TRBJ2-7; D remains ambiguous. The CDR3 sequence is 13 residues long. Germline loops: CDR1 SGHTA, CDR2 FQGTGA. Between the trimmed V and J ends, which lost 4 bases and 2 bases, there was a span of 9 bases.

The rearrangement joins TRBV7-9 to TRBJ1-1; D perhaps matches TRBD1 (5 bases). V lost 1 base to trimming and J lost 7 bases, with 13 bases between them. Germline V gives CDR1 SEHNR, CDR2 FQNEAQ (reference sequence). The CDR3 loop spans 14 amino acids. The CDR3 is CASSLEPTEFEAFF. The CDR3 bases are TGTGCCAGCAGCTTAGAACCGACAGAATTTGAAGCTTTCTTT.

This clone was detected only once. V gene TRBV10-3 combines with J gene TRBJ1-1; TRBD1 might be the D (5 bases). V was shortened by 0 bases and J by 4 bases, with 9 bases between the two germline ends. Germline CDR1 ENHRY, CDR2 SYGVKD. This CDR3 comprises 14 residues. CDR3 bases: TGTGCCATCAGTGAGTCGGGACGGGGCACTGAAGCTTTCTTT. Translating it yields CAISESGRGTEAFF.

The CDR3 region is CASSLATGDNSPLHF. The CDR3 DNA is TGTGCCAGCAGCTTAGCAACAGGGGATAATTCACCCCTCCACTTT. The J gene is TRBJ1-6, the V gene TRBV7-6; 7 nucleotides match TRBD1. The CDR3 runs 15 residues. With V trimmed by 0 bases and J by 5 bases, 1 base remained unmatched. Germline V gene sequence: CDR1 SGHVS, CDR2 FNYEAQ.

DNA of the CDR3: TGTGCCATCAGAGATTGGGAAGTAGCTTTCTTT. Its translation: CAIRDWEVAFF. The chain is built from TRBV10-3 and TRBJ1-1; D gene ambiguous. Trimming took off 6 bases at V and 10 bases at J, with 12 bases between the two ends. CDR1 is ENHRY and CDR2 is SYGVKD in the germline V gene. CDR3 length: 11 residues.

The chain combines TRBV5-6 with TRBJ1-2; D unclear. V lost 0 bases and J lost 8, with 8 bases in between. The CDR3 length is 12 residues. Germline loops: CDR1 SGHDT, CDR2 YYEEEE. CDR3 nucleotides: TGTGCCAGCAGCTTGGAGGGTCGAGGCTACACCTTC. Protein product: CASSLEGRGYTF.

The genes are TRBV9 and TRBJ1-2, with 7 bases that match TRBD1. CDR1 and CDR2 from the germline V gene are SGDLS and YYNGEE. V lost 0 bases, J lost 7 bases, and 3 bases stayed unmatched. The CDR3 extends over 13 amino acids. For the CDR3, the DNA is TGTGCCAGCAGCGTAGCACAGGGGTTTGGCTACACCTTC. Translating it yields CASSVAQGFGYTF.